This T cell receptor (beta chain) comes out of a study of cytomegalovirus exposure and HLA in healthy donors. In the study overall: The same platform used for the 666 first-cohort repertoires was also used for the approximately 120 validation repertoires, as a later analysis reported. Study-level findings and limits: In a later analysis, first-cohort TCR clusters were found to tend to co-occur in the approximately 120 validation repertoires. The study designated roughly 150 TCR beta chains cytomegalovirus-associated.

With regard to this clone: Its antigen is unidentified.

This CDR3 has 11 residues. Trimming shortened V by 8 bases and J by 8 bases, and 9 bases separated the two germline ends. Germline V gene data show CDR1 as MNHNY and CDR2 as SVGAGI (reference sequence). Assay: immunoSEQ multiplex PCR; the TCRdb copy retains only in-frame clones and omits some. Of under 100,000 clones listed, 96% were seen once; the top ten hold 0.78%. The chain uses TRBV6-6 and TRBJ2-2, with D possibly being TRBD2 (6 bases). The sequence derives from a man younger than 35 in good health and CMV-seronegative. The sample comprised PBMCs. The CDR3 reads CASRGTGELFF. The CDR3 coding sequence is TGTGCCAGCCGGGGGACGGGGGAGCTGTTTTTT.